These T cell receptor beta chains were read from a single sample in a study of identical twins. TCRdb reprocessed the 5' RACE reads with MiXCR, giving one entry per CDR3 protein. The sample includes 650,000 to 800,000 distinct CDR3 sequences, 8% to 9% of them seen just once. These data also featured in a second study, about yellow fever vaccine responses in identical twins.

The specimen sequenced was PBMCs. These receptors were collected from a woman between 18 and 30 years old in good health. The CDR3 runs from the conserved cysteine through the conserved F or W. The D gene is left open where the match is weak. A row's size may be missing; if present it is once, few, many or a size class.

V gene	D gene	CDR3 length	clone size	J gene	CDR3 protein	CDR3 DNA
TRBV4-2	-	15	many	TRBJ1-5	CASSQVGGAREPQHF	TGTGCCAGCAGCCAAGTCGGTGGGGCCCGGGAGCCCCAGCATTTT
TRBV2	-	12	-	TRBJ2-7	CASVRGPYEEYF	TGTGCCAGCGTAAGGGGACCCTACGAGGAGTACTTC
TRBV25-1	TRBD2	12	few	TRBJ2-7	CASSEGRAEQYF	TGTGCCAGCAGTGAGGGGAGGGCCGAGCAGTACTTC
TRBV4-2	-	14	many	TRBJ2-7	CASSQDLLTYEQYF	TGTGCCAGCAGCCAAGATCTCCTAACCTACGAGCAGTACTTC
TRBV6-2/TRBV6-3	-	13	few	TRBJ2-1	CASIPATQNEQFF	TGTGCCAGCATACCGGCTACTCAGAATGAGCAGTTCTTC
TRBV6-5	-	14	many	TRBJ1-1	CASSYRTANTEAFF	TGTGCCAGCAGTTACAGGACGGCGAACACTGAAGCTTTCTTT
TRBV29-1	TRBD1	14	many	TRBJ2-5	CSVTPQGARETQYF	TGCAGCGTAACGCCCCAGGGGGCTAGGGAGACCCAGTACTTC
TRBV12-3/TRBV12-4	-	15	-	TRBJ2-3	CASSFGGVETDTQYF	TGTGCCAGCAGTTTCGGGGGAGTCGAGACAGATACGCAGTATTTT
TRBV4-1	TRBD1	15	-	TRBJ2-5	CASSLNTGGLETQYF	TGCGCCAGCAGCTTGAATACAGGGGGCTTAGAGACCCAGTACTTC
TRBV3-1	TRBD2	17	-	TRBJ2-1	CATSKVGTTDLDFEQFF	TGTGCCACCAGCAAAGTGGGGACTACCGATTTAGATTTTGAGCAGTTCTTC
TRBV5-1	TRBD1	16	few	TRBJ1-1	CASSSKSGQLNTEAFF	TGCGCCAGCAGCTCAAAATCGGGACAGCTAAACACTGAAGCTTTCTTT
TRBV6-1	-	15	few	TRBJ2-5	CASSPPGIARETQYF	TGTGCCAGCAGTCCTCCGGGAATAGCTAGAGAGACCCAGTACTTC
TRBV7-2	TRBD2	14	many	TRBJ2-5	CASSYLAGKETQYF	TGTGCCAGCAGTTATCTAGCGGGGAAAGAGACCCAGTACTTC
TRBV12-3/TRBV12-4	-	13	many	TRBJ1-1	CASSLLPVGEAFF	TGTGCCAGCAGTTTATTACCCGTGGGGGAGGCTTTCTTT
TRBV12-3/TRBV12-4	TRBD2	14	-	TRBJ2-7	CASRTQGLAGEQYF	TGTGCCAGCAGAACACAGGGACTAGCGGGCGAGCAGTACTTC
TRBV28	-	13	few	TRBJ2-1	CASSTPGLTFSFF	TGTGCCAGCAGTACCCCGGGACTCACCTTTTCGTTCTTC
TRBV7-3	-	15	few	TRBJ2-1	CASSGRASSYNEQFF	TGTGCCAGCAGCGGCAGGGCAAGCTCCTACAATGAGCAGTTCTTC
TRBV4-3	TRBD2	17	-	TRBJ2-1	CASSQETSGRSKGEQFF	TGCGCCAGCAGCCAAGAGACTAGCGGGAGAAGTAAGGGTGAGCAGTTCTTC
TRBV27	-	14	few	TRBJ2-2	CASRTDTYTGELFF	TGTGCCAGCAGAACCGACACCTACACCGGGGAGCTGTTTTTT
TRBV7-9	TRBD2	15	-	TRBJ2-1	CASLSLRGRGHEQFF	TGTGCCAGCCTCTCGCTTCGCGGGAGGGGCCATGAGCAGTTCTTC
TRBV10-3	TRBD1	14	few	TRBJ2-2	CAISPTGGTGELFF	TGTGCCATCAGTCCGACAGGGGGTACCGGGGAGCTGTTTTTT
TRBV9	-	14	-	TRBJ2-5	CASSVGGWSETQYF	TGTGCCAGCAGCGTAGGGGGGTGGAGCGAGACCCAGTACTTC
TRBV6-2/TRBV6-3	-	14	many	TRBJ2-3	CASRGRGLADTQYF	TGTGCCAGCAGAGGCAGGGGATTGGCGGATACGCAGTATTTT
TRBV7-2	-	17	-	TRBJ2-2	CASSLAVRQLNTGELFF	TGTGCCAGCAGCTTAGCGGTTAGGCAATTGAACACCGGGGAGCTGTTTTTT
TRBV19	-	16	-	TRBJ2-2	CASERPGLTITGELFF	TGTGCCAGTGAAAGACCGGGGTTAACAATTACCGGGGAGCTGTTTTTT
TRBV10-3	-	12	many	TRBJ2-5	CAIRGIKETQYF	TGTGCCATCAGGGGGATCAAAGAGACCCAGTACTTC
TRBV6-1	TRBD1	14	-	TRBJ2-7	CASRDSTGLYEQYF	TGTGCCAGCAGGGATTCGACAGGGTTGTACGAGCAGTACTTC
TRBV5-1	TRBD2	18	many	TRBJ2-1	CASSLWSSGGISYNEQFF	TGCGCCAGCAGCTTGTGGAGTAGCGGGGGTATCTCCTACAATGAGCAGTTCTTC
TRBV12-3/TRBV12-4	-	13	many	TRBJ1-1	CASSFNRNTEAFF	TGTGCCAGCAGTTTCAACAGAAACACTGAAGCTTTCTTT
TRBV20-1	-	14	few	TRBJ2-7	CSASYHRVGYEQYF	TGCAGTGCAAGCTACCACAGGGTTGGTTACGAGCAGTACTTC
TRBV7-9	-	15	few	TRBJ2-5	CASSSGQTGQETQYF	TGTGCCAGCAGCTCCGGACAGACGGGCCAAGAGACCCAGTACTTC
TRBV25-1	-	14	many	TRBJ2-7	CASSARDPTYEQYF	TGTGCCAGCAGTGCGCGGGACCCAACCTACGAGCAGTACTTC
TRBV20-1	TRBD1	16	few	TRBJ1-1	CSARELLGQENTEAFF	TGCAGTGCTAGAGAATTGTTGGGACAGGAGAACACTGAAGCTTTCTTT
TRBV6-6	-	11	few	TRBJ2-7	CASSDRRAEYF	TGTGCCAGCAGTGACAGGAGGGCTGAGTACTTC
TRBV9	TRBD1	15	-	TRBJ1-1	CASSVEGTGVAEAFF	TGTGCCAGCAGCGTAGAAGGGACAGGGGTCGCTGAAGCTTTCTTT
TRBV7-2	TRBD1	15	many	TRBJ2-7	CASSPRDRDLYEQYF	TGTGCCAGCAGTCCCCGGGACAGGGATCTCTACGAGCAGTACTTC
TRBV7-9	-	14	-	TRBJ2-1	CASSLAEGGREQFF	TGTGCCAGCAGCTTAGCCGAGGGGGGCAGGGAGCAGTTCTTC
TRBV29-1	-	14	many	TRBJ2-2	CSVPRAGGTGELFF	TGCAGCGTGCCCCGGGCGGGCGGCACCGGGGAGCTGTTTTTT
TRBV7-2	-	15	-	TRBJ2-7	CASSLASAATYEQYF	TGTGCCAGCAGCTTAGCGTCAGCGGCAACCTACGAGCAGTACTTC
TRBV12-3/TRBV12-4	-	14	few	TRBJ2-2	CASSSPLDTGELFF	TGTGCCAGCAGTTCCCCCCTGGACACCGGGGAGCTGTTTTTT
TRBV20-1	TRBD1	17	-	TRBJ1-5	CCASLIGTANSNQPQHF	TGCTGTGCTTCCCTGATCGGGACAGCGAATAGCAATCAGCCCCAGCATTTT
TRBV10-3	-	13	-	TRBJ2-5	CAIRDPAGETQYF	TGTGCCATCAGGGACCCCGCCGGCGAGACCCAGTACTTC
TRBV15	-	14	-	TRBJ2-7	CATSREFGVREQYF	TGTGCCACCAGCAGAGAGTTCGGGGTCCGCGAGCAGTACTTC
TRBV27	TRBD2	16	few	TRBJ2-3	CASSEGLAGNTDTQYF	TGTGCCAGCAGTGAAGGACTAGCGGGAAACACAGATACGCAGTATTTT
TRBV30	-	13	-	TRBJ2-7	CAWSPGTSYEQYF	TGTGCCTGGAGCCCCGGGACATCTTACGAGCAGTACTTC
TRBV24-1	-	18	-	TRBJ2-7	CATSDFGKRVRVSYEQYF	TGTGCCACCAGTGATTTTGGAAAACGTGTCAGGGTCTCCTACGAGCAGTACTTC
TRBV7-3	TRBD2	15	-	TRBJ2-1	CASKNAAGGNNEQFF	TGTGCCAGCAAAAACGCGGCGGGGGGAAACAATGAGCAGTTCTTC
TRBV11-2	TRBD1	12	many	TRBJ1-2	CASSGRTGDHTF	TGTGCCAGCAGCGGCCGGACAGGGGACCACACCTTC
TRBV3-1	TRBD1	17	few	TRBJ2-7	CASSQKTTGKKSYEQYF	TGTGCCAGCAGCCAAAAGACGACAGGGAAAAAGTCCTACGAGCAGTACTTC
TRBV5-4	TRBD2	14	-	TRBJ2-1	CASTGTTTFNEQFF	TGTGCCAGCACCGGGACTACAACTTTCAATGAGCAGTTCTTC
TRBV12-3/TRBV12-4	TRBD1	17	few	TRBJ2-1	CASSASLGQGAYNEQFF	TGTGCCAGCAGCGCTTCCCTCGGACAGGGAGCCTACAATGAGCAGTTCTTC
TRBV20-1	TRBD2	16	-	TRBJ2-1	CSARAGGASGTYEQFF	TGCAGTGCTAGAGCGGGTGGGGCTAGCGGGACTTATGAGCAGTTCTTC
TRBV19	-	15	few	TRBJ2-1	CASSQLGSSYNEQFF	TGTGCCAGTAGTCAACTAGGGAGCTCCTACAATGAGCAGTTCTTC
TRBV2	-	15	few	TRBJ1-2	CASSEGTRPNYGYTF	TGTGCCAGCAGTGAAGGGACGAGACCTAACTATGGCTACACCTTC
TRBV7-2	TRBD2	16	-	TRBJ2-3	CASSLGPGGSTDTQYF	TGTGCCAGCAGCTTGGGGCCCGGGGGGTCCACAGATACGCAGTATTTT
TRBV6-2/TRBV6-3	-	18	many	TRBJ2-1	CASSYSIRPQRAYNEQFF	TGTGCCAGCAGTTACTCGATTAGACCCCAGCGGGCTTACAATGAGCAGTTCTTC